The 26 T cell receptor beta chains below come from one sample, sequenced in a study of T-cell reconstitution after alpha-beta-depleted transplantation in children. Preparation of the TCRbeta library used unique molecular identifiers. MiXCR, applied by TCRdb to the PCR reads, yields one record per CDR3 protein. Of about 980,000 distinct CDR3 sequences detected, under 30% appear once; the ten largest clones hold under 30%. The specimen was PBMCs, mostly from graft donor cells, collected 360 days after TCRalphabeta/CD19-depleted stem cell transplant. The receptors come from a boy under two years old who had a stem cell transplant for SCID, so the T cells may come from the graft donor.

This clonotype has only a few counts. The CDR3 DNA follows: TGCGCCAGCAGCCAAGAAATCTCCGGGGTGGTGGCAGATACGCAGTATTTT. Translating gives CASSQEISGVVADTQYF. This rearrangement joins TRBV4-3 to TRBJ2-3, with D tentatively TRBD2 (5 bases). Trimming cost V 0 bases and J 4 bases, with 17 bases left between them. Germline V lookup: CDR1 LGHNA, CDR2 YSLEER. The CDR3 spans 17 residues.

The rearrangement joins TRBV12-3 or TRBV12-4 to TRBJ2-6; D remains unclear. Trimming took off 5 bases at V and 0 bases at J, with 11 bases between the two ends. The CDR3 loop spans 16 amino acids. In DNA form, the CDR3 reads TGTGCCAGCAGTGCACAGAGGCTCTCTGGGGCCAACGTCCTGACTTTC. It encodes CASSAQRLSGANVLTF.

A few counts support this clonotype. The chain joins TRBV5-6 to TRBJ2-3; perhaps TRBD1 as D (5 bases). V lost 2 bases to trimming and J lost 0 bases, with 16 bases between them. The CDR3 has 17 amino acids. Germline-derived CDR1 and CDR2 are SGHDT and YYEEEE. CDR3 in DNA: TGTGCCAGCAGCTTCAGATCTTGGACAACTAGCACAGATACGCAGTATTTT. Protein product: CASSFRSWTTSTDTQYF. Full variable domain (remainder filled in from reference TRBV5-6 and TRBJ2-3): DAGVTQSPTHLIKTRGQQVTLRCSPKSGHDTVSWYQQALGQGPQFIFQYYEEEERQRGNFPDRFSGHQFPNYSSELNVNALLLGDSALYLCASSFRSWTTSTDTQYFGPGTRLTVL.

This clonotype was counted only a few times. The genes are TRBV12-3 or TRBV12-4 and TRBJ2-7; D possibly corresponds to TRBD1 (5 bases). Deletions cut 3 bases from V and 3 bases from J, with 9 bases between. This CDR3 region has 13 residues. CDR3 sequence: CASSFRQNYEQYF. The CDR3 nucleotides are TGTGCCAGCAGTTTTCGACAGAACTACGAGCAGTACTTC.

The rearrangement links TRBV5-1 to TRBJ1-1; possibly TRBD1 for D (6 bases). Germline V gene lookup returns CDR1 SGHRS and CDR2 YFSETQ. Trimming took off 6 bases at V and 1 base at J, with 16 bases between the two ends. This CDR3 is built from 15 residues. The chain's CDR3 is CASKSGGAGNTEAFF. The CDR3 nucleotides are TGCGCCAGCAAGAGTGGGGGCGCGGGGAACACTGAAGCTTTCTTT.

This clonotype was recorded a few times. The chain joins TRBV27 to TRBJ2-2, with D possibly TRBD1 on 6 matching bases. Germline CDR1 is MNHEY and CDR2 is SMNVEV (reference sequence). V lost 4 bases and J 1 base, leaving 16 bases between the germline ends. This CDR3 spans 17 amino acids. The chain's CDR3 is CASSSPNDRMNTGELFF. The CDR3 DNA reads TGTGCCAGCAGTTCCCCAAACGACAGGATGAACACCGGGGAGCTGTTTTTT.

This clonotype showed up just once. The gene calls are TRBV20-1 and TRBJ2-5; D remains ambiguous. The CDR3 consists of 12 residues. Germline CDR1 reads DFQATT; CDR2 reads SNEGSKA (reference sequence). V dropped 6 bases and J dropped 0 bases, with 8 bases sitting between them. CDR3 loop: CSASQNQETQYF. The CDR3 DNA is TGCAGTGCCTCCCAGAACCAAGAGACCCAGTACTTC.

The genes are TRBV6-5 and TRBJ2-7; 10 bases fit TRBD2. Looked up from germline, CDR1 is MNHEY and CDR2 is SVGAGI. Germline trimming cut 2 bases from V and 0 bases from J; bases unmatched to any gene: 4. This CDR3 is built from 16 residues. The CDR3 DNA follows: TGTGCCAGCAGTTACAGGAGCGGGGGGGGCTCCTACGAGCAGTACTTC. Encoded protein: CASSYRSGGGSYEQYF.

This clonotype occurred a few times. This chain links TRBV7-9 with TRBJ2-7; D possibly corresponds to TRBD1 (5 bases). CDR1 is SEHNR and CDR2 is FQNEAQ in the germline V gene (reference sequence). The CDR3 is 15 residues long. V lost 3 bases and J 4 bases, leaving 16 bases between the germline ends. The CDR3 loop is CASSFSQVLEYEQYF. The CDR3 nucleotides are TGTGCCAGCAGCTTTTCACAGGTACTTGAGTACGAGCAGTACTTC.

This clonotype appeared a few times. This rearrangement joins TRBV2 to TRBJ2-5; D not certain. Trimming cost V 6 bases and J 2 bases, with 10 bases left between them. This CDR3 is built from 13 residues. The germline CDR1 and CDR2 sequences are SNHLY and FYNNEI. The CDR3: CASRVTRQETQYF. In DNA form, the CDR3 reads TGTGCCAGCAGAGTGACTCGGCAAGAGACCCAGTACTTC.

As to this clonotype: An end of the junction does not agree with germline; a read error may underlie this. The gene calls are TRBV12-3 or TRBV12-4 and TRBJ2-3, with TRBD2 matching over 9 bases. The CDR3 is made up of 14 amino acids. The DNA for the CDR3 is TGTGCCAGCAGTTCCGGGACTAGCAGAGATACGCAGTATTTT. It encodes CASSSGTSRDTQYF.

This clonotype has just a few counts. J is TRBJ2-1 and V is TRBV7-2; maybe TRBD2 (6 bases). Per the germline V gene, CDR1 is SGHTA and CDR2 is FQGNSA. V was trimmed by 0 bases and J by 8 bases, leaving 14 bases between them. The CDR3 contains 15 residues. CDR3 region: CASSLALGGVDEQFF. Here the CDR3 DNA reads TGTGCCAGCAGCTTAGCGCTGGGCGGGGTGGATGAGCAGTTCTTC.

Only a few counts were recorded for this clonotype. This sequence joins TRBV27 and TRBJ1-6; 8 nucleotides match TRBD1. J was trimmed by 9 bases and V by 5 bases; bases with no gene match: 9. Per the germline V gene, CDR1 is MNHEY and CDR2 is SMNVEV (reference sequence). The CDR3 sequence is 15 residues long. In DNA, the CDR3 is TGTGCCAGCAGTCCGAACAGGGGGGGCGGTTCACCCCTCCACTTT. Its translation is CASSPNRGGGSPLHF.

The CDR3 DNA is TGTGCCAGCAGCCAAGTACAGGGCGCGGAGACCCAGTACTTC. As protein: CASSQVQGAETQYF. The chain carries TRBV3-1 and TRBJ2-5; TRBD1 might be the D (6 bases). CDR1 and CDR2 from the germline V gene are LGHDT and YNNKEL (reference sequence). Trimming removed 1 base at V and 5 bases at J, with 11 bases between. The CDR3 consists of 14 residues.

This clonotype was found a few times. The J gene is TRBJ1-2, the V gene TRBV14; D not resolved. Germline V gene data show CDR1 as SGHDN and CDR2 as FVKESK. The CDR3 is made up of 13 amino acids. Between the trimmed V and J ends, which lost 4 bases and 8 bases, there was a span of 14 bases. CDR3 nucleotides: TGTGCCAGCAGCCCATACCCCTTATGGGGCTACACCTTC. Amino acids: CASSPYPLWGYTF.

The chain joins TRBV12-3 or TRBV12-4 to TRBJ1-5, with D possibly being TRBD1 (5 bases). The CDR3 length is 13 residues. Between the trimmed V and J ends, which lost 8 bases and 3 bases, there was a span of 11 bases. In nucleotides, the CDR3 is TGTGCCAGCGGGACGGTAAACAATCAGCCCCAGCATTTT. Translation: CASGTVNNQPQHF.

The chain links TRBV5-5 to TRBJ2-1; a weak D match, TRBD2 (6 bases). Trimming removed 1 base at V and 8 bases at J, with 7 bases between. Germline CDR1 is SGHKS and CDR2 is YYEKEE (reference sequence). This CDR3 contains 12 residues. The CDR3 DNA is TGTGCCAGCAGCTTGAGGGACTATGAGCAGTTCTTC. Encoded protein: CASSLRDYEQFF.

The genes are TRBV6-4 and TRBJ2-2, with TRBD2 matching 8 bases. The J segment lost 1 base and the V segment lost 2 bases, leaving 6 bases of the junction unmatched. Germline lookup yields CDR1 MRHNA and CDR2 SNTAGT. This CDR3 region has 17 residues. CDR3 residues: CASSDGGLAGNTGELFF. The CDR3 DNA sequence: TGTGCCAGCAGTGACGGAGGGCTAGCGGGGAACACCGGGGAGCTGTTTTTT.

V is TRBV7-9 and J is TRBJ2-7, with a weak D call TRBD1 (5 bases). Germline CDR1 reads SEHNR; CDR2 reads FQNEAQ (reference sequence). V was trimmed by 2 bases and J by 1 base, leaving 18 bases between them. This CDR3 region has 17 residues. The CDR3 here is CASSLQYGQGPSYEQYF. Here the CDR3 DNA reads TGTGCCAGCAGCTTACAGTACGGGCAGGGCCCATCCTACGAGCAGTACTTC.

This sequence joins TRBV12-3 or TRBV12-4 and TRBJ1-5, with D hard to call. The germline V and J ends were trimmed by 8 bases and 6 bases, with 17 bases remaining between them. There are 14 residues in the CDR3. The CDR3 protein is CASLMGSRSQPQHF. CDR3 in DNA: TGTGCCAGCCTTATGGGCTCTAGGTCTCAGCCCCAGCATTTT.

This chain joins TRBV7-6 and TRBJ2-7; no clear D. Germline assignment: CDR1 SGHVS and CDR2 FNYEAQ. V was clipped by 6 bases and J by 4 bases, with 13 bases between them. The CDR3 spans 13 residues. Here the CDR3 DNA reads TGTGCCAGCAGTTACGGCAGTATTTACGAGCAGTACTTC. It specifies CASSYGSIYEQYF.

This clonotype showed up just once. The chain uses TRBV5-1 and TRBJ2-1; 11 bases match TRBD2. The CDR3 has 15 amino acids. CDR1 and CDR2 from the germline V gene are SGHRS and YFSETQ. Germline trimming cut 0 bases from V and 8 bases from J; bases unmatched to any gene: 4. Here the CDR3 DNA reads TGCGCCAGCAGCTTGGGACTAGCGGGGCTGGATGAGCAGTTCTTC. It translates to CASSLGLAGLDEQFF.

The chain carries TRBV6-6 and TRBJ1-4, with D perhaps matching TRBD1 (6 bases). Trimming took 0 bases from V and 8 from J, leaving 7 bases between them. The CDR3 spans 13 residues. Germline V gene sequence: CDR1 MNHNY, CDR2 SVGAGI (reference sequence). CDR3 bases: TGTGCCAGCAGTTACTCTGACAGGGAAAAACTGTTTTTT. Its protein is CASSYSDREKLFF.

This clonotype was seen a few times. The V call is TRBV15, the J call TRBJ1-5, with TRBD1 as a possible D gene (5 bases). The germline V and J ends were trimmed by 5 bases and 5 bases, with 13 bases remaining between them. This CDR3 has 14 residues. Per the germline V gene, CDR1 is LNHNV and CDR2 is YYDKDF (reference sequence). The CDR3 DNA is TGTGCCACCAGCCTAGGGGTTTACGATCAGCCCCAGCATTTT. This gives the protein CATSLGVYDQPQHF.

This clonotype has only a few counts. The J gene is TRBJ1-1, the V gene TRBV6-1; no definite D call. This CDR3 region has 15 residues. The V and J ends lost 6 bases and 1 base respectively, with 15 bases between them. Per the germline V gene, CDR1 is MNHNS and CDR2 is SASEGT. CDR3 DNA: TGTGCCAGCAGCCGCCTGGGCAGGCCGAACACTGAAGCTTTCTTT. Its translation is CASSRLGRPNTEAFF.

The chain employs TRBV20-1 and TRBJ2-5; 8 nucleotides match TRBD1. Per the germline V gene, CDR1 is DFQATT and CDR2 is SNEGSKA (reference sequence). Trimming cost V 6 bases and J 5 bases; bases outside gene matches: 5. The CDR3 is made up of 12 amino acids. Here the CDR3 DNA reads TGCAGTGCGGACTACAGGGGGGAGACCCAGTACTTC. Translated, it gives CSADYRGETQYF.